This T cell receptor beta chain was sequenced during a study of T cell responses to AZD1222 COVID-19 vaccine. Study-wide points: Baseline antibody screening turned up just a handful of seropositive AZD1222 recipients. An increase in Spike-specific TCR breadth and depth was observed after two AZD1222 doses.

This CDR3 comprises 15 residues. V was trimmed by 4 bases and J by 4 bases, leaving 16 bases between them. CDR1 is SGHAT and CDR2 is FQNNGV in the germline V gene. Of note for this clone: Its specificity is unknown.

Some clones are missing from TCRdb's copy, which holds only in-frame ones; the method was immunoSEQ multiplex PCR. The listing records about 140,000 clones. This receptor was taken from an adult in good health. This chain links TRBV11-2 with TRBJ1-2; D possibly corresponds to TRBD1 (5 bases). The specimen was peripheral blood. CDR3 in amino acids: CASSSGASSFYGYTF. The CDR3 nucleotides read TGTGCCAGCAGCTCCGGGGCCAGCTCCTTCTATGGCTACACCTTC. Combining the CDR3 with reference TRBV11-2 and TRBJ1-2 gives the whole variable domain EAGVAQSPRYKIIEKRQSVAFWCNPISGHATLYWYQQILGQGPKLLIQFQNNGVVDDSQLPKDRFSAERLKGVDSTLKIQPAKLEDSAVYLCASSSGASSFYGYTFGSGTRLTVV.